The clone carrying this T cell receptor (beta chain) was found a few times. Its antigen remains unidentified. This specimen belongs to a study of metastatic and nonmetastatic thyroid tumors. Turning to the study itself: It was across blood and tumor or nodule tissue from malignant and benign thyroid patients that repertoires were compared.

Germline V gene sequence: CDR1 SGHRS, CDR2 YFSETQ. Trimming took 4 bases from V and 3 from J, leaving 13 bases between them. CDR3 size: 14 residues. Regarding the study as a whole: The reported finding was significantly higher TCR beta diversity in malignant thyroid tumors relative to benign nodules, in blood and tumor.

Thyroid surgery was performed in patients who had received no treatment beforehand. Original analysis: Construction of a distant-metastasis classifier for papillary thyroid cancer relied on CDR3 differences across clinicopathological groups. TCRdb called clones again from the PCR reads with MiXCR. The V and J calls were not made by the authors but by TCRdb's processing. This sample yields 15,000 to 20,000 clones, of which around 21% are seen a single time; 20% to 25% belongs to the top ten. The specimen sequenced was adjacent normal tissue. The sequence was obtained from a female donor with papillary thyroid cancer or a benign thyroid nodule (not recorded which). Some clones in this sample may be carry-over from other donors' samples. The genes are TRBV5-1 and TRBJ1-2; no clear D. In nucleotides, the CDR3 is TGCGCCAGCAGCGAAGACGGGCCGTACTATGGCTACACCTTC. It translates to CASSEDGPYYGYTF.